These T cell receptor beta chains were read from a single sample in a study of regulatory T cells in long-lasting Graves disease. TCRdb recomputed calls from the multiplex PCR reads with MiXCR, one row per CDR3 protein. Here the sample spans roughly 500,000 distinct CDR3 sequences, less than 15% being singletons. These data also featured in a second study, about T cells in Graves' hyperthyroidism and ophthalmopathy.

Sequenced here: peripheral blood mononuclear cells (PBMCs), sampled at new diagnosis, from a patient treated with antithyroid drugs. These receptors were taken from a man aged 25-40 years with Graves disease. Both conserved end residues are part of each CDR3. The D gene is left open where the match is weak. Clone size, where shown, is once, few, many, or a class for clones that have expanded.

v_call: TRBV28; cdr3_length: 14; clone_size: many; d_call: -; j_call: TRBJ1-6; cdr3_nt: TGTGCCAGCAGTTCAGGACCGGGTAGGGTGGCCCTCCACTTT; cdr3_aa: CASSSGPGRVALHF
v_call: TRBV6-5; cdr3_length: 15; clone_size: many; d_call: -; j_call: TRBJ1-5; cdr3_nt: TGTGCCAGCAGTTACGAGGGGGTAAGGGGCCAGCCCCAGCATTTT; cdr3_aa: CASSYEGVRGQPQHF
v_call: TRBV2; cdr3_length: 11; clone_size: many; d_call: -; j_call: TRBJ1-1; cdr3_nt: TGTGCCAGCAGTGAAGTCACTGAAGCTTTCTTT; cdr3_aa: CASSEVTEAFF
v_call: TRBV6-5; cdr3_length: 16; clone_size: -; d_call: TRBD1; j_call: TRBJ2-3; cdr3_nt: TGTGCCAGCAGTTACTCGGGGGCAGGGGGCAAGGATACGCAGTATTTT; cdr3_aa: CASSYSGAGGKDTQYF
v_call: TRBV4-1; cdr3_length: 14; clone_size: -; d_call: -; j_call: TRBJ2-7; cdr3_nt: TGTGCCAGCAGCCAAGGTACTCCCTCCTACGAGCAGTACTTC; cdr3_aa: CASSQGTPSYEQYF
v_call: TRBV7-3; cdr3_length: 14; clone_size: many; d_call: -; j_call: TRBJ2-3; cdr3_nt: TGTGCCAGCAGCTTAGGGTCCGGAGGAGATACGCAGTATTTT; cdr3_aa: CASSLGSGGDTQYF
v_call: TRBV7-9; cdr3_length: 15; clone_size: -; d_call: TRBD1; j_call: TRBJ2-2; cdr3_nt: TGTGCCAGCACCCCGGGACAGGGGTTCACCGGGGAGCTGTTTTTT; cdr3_aa: CASTPGQGFTGELFF
v_call: TRBV7-9; cdr3_length: 11; clone_size: many; d_call: -; j_call: TRBJ2-7; cdr3_nt: TGTGCCAGCACAACCTCGGGGGAGCAGTACTTC; cdr3_aa: CASTTSGEQYF
v_call: TRBV11-3; cdr3_length: 16; clone_size: many; d_call: TRBD2; j_call: TRBJ2-2; cdr3_nt: TGTGCCAGCAGCCCCATTGCGGGAGGCCCCACCGGGGAGCTGTTTTTT; cdr3_aa: CASSPIAGGPTGELFF
v_call: TRBV7-9; cdr3_length: 14; clone_size: many; d_call: -; j_call: TRBJ2-3; cdr3_nt: TGTGCCAGCAGGAGGGACACCATCACAGATACGCAGTATTTT; cdr3_aa: CASRRDTITDTQYF
v_call: TRBV12-3/TRBV12-4; cdr3_length: 15; clone_size: many; d_call: -; j_call: TRBJ2-1; cdr3_nt: TGTGCCAGCAGTTCCCCTAGCGAACAGCGGTATGAGCAGTTCTTC; cdr3_aa: CASSSPSEQRYEQFF
v_call: TRBV19; cdr3_length: 14; clone_size: -; d_call: -; j_call: TRBJ2-1; cdr3_nt: TGTGCCAGTAGGGGGAAGAAGCCGTACAATGAGCAGTTCTTC; cdr3_aa: CASRGKKPYNEQFF
v_call: TRBV7-9; cdr3_length: 13; clone_size: many; d_call: -; j_call: TRBJ2-1; cdr3_nt: TGTGCCAGCAGCTTAGCCTCCCTCGATGAGCAGTTCTTC; cdr3_aa: CASSLASLDEQFF
v_call: TRBV5-6; cdr3_length: 13; clone_size: -; d_call: -; j_call: TRBJ2-7; cdr3_nt: TGTGCCAGCAGCGCATTAGGGGGCTACGAGCAGTACTTC; cdr3_aa: CASSALGGYEQYF
v_call: TRBV20-1; cdr3_length: 14; clone_size: few; d_call: TRBD2; j_call: TRBJ2-7; cdr3_nt: TGCAGTGCTAGAGGCGGACTAGCGGGACCCGAGCAGTACTTC; cdr3_aa: CSARGGLAGPEQYF
v_call: TRBV5-1; cdr3_length: 15; clone_size: many; d_call: TRBD2; j_call: TRBJ2-7; cdr3_nt: TGCGCCAGCAGCTTCGTAGCGGGAGGGACCTACGAGCAGTACTTC; cdr3_aa: CASSFVAGGTYEQYF
v_call: TRBV12-3/TRBV12-4; cdr3_length: 14; clone_size: many; d_call: -; j_call: TRBJ1-2; cdr3_nt: TGTGCCAGCAGTCCCGAGGGCCCGGACTATGGCTACACCTTC; cdr3_aa: CASSPEGPDYGYTF
v_call: TRBV3-1; cdr3_length: 16; clone_size: few; d_call: -; j_call: TRBJ1-2; cdr3_nt: TGTGCCAGCAGCCCCCTCCGAGACCTCGTGTCGGGTGGCTACACCTTC; cdr3_aa: CASSPLRDLVSGGYTF
v_call: TRBV6-2/TRBV6-3; cdr3_length: 16; clone_size: many; d_call: TRBD2; j_call: TRBJ2-3; cdr3_nt: TGTGCCAGCAGTTACGGGCGAGCGGGAGGCACAGATACGCAGTATTTT; cdr3_aa: CASSYGRAGGTDTQYF
v_call: TRBV7-9; cdr3_length: 13; clone_size: many; d_call: -; j_call: TRBJ2-2; cdr3_nt: TGTGCCAGCACCCCTACAGGGATTGGGGAGCTGTTTTTT; cdr3_aa: CASTPTGIGELFF
v_call: TRBV5-1; cdr3_length: 19; clone_size: -; d_call: -; j_call: TRBJ2-2; cdr3_nt: TGCGCCACCCGAAAGGGGGTGGTAAAAGTTAAAGGGGACACCGGGGAGCTGTTTTTT; cdr3_aa: CATRKGVVKVKGDTGELFF
v_call: TRBV19; cdr3_length: 17; clone_size: few; d_call: -; j_call: TRBJ2-3; cdr3_nt: TGTGCCAGTAGTGAGCGGCGGGGCTCCTCTAGCACAGATACGCAGTATTTT; cdr3_aa: CASSERRGSSSTDTQYF
v_call: TRBV7-9; cdr3_length: 15; clone_size: few; d_call: TRBD1; j_call: TRBJ1-2; cdr3_nt: TGTGCCAGCAGCTTAGTTGCCGGGACAGGGTCCGGCTACACCTTC; cdr3_aa: CASSLVAGTGSGYTF
v_call: TRBV11-2; cdr3_length: 15; clone_size: many; d_call: -; j_call: TRBJ1-4; cdr3_nt: TGTGCCAGCAGCTTAGATCAGAGACGTGGAGAAAAACTGTTTTTT; cdr3_aa: CASSLDQRRGEKLFF
v_call: TRBV6-1; cdr3_length: 12; clone_size: many; d_call: -; j_call: TRBJ2-7; cdr3_nt: TGTGCCAGCAGTGAAGTGCTAGCGTCACTCTACTTC; cdr3_aa: CASSEVLASLYF
v_call: TRBV7-9; cdr3_length: 15; clone_size: -; d_call: -; j_call: TRBJ1-2; cdr3_nt: TGTGCCAGCAGCTTTTTCGGGGGAGCTAACTATGGCTACACCTTC; cdr3_aa: CASSFFGGANYGYTF
v_call: TRBV20-1; cdr3_length: 16; clone_size: many; d_call: TRBD1; j_call: TRBJ2-5; cdr3_nt: TGCAGTGCAACTACCCCCGGGGACAGCCGTCAAGAGACCCAGTACTTC; cdr3_aa: CSATTPGDSRQETQYF
v_call: TRBV27; cdr3_length: 15; clone_size: many; d_call: -; j_call: TRBJ1-5; cdr3_nt: TGTGCCAGCAGTCCCCGGAGGTTTTCGGGGCAGCCCCAGCATTTT; cdr3_aa: CASSPRRFSGQPQHF
v_call: TRBV28; cdr3_length: 16; clone_size: many; d_call: TRBD2; j_call: TRBJ2-2; cdr3_nt: TGTGCCAGCAGTTTGCCCGGGACTAGCAGCACCGGGGAGCTGTTTTTT; cdr3_aa: CASSLPGTSSTGELFF
v_call: TRBV12-3/TRBV12-4; cdr3_length: 13; clone_size: many; d_call: -; j_call: TRBJ1-2; cdr3_nt: TGTGCCAGCAAGCGGGGATGGCAGGATGGCTACACCTTC; cdr3_aa: CASKRGWQDGYTF
v_call: TRBV6-5; cdr3_length: 15; clone_size: many; d_call: -; j_call: TRBJ2-1; cdr3_nt: TGTGCCAGCAGTTACAGGAGGCGAGTCTACAATGAGCAGTTCTTC; cdr3_aa: CASSYRRRVYNEQFF
v_call: TRBV9; cdr3_length: 15; clone_size: many; d_call: -; j_call: TRBJ2-7; cdr3_nt: TGTGCCAGCAGCGTATCCCCGGACCCGTCCTACGAGCAGTACTTC; cdr3_aa: CASSVSPDPSYEQYF
v_call: TRBV18; cdr3_length: 13; clone_size: few; d_call: -; j_call: TRBJ1-2; cdr3_nt: TGTGCCAGCTCGCCCGGGCCGGGGAAGGGCTACACCTTC; cdr3_aa: CASSPGPGKGYTF
v_call: TRBV24-1; cdr3_length: 14; clone_size: few; d_call: -; j_call: TRBJ2-5; cdr3_nt: TGTGCCACCAGTGCCCAGGGCCCTCAAGAGACCCAGTACTTC; cdr3_aa: CATSAQGPQETQYF
v_call: TRBV30; cdr3_length: 14; clone_size: many; d_call: TRBD2; j_call: TRBJ2-1; cdr3_nt: TGTGCCTGGAGTGGGCTAGCGGGAGCAAATGAGCAGTTCTTC; cdr3_aa: CAWSGLAGANEQFF
v_call: TRBV2; cdr3_length: 16; clone_size: many; d_call: -; j_call: TRBJ2-1; cdr3_nt: TGTGCCAGCAGTGGCGTCAGGGGTGGGGGCTACAATGAGCAGTTCTTC; cdr3_aa: CASSGVRGGGYNEQFF
v_call: TRBV3-1; cdr3_length: 16; clone_size: few; d_call: TRBD1; j_call: TRBJ1-2; cdr3_nt: TGTGCCAGCAGCCAAGAACCGGGACAGGAGGGGGGAGGCTACACCTTC; cdr3_aa: CASSQEPGQEGGGYTF
v_call: TRBV2; cdr3_length: 13; clone_size: many; d_call: -; j_call: TRBJ2-7; cdr3_nt: TGTGCCAGCAGTAACGCGGCCCTCTACGAGCAGTACTTC; cdr3_aa: CASSNAALYEQYF
v_call: TRBV7-9; cdr3_length: 14; clone_size: many; d_call: TRBD1; j_call: TRBJ1-5; cdr3_nt: TGTGCCAGCAGCTTATCCAGGGGGGATCAGCCCCAGCATTTT; cdr3_aa: CASSLSRGDQPQHF
v_call: TRBV5-1; cdr3_length: 15; clone_size: -; d_call: -; j_call: TRBJ1-5; cdr3_nt: TGCGCCAGCAGCTTGGCCGGACGGTTAAATCAGCCCCAGCATTTT; cdr3_aa: CASSLAGRLNQPQHF
v_call: TRBV10-2; cdr3_length: 13; clone_size: few; d_call: -; j_call: TRBJ1-1; cdr3_nt: TGCGCCAGCAGAGAGAGGGTGAACACTGAAGCTTTCTTT; cdr3_aa: CASRERVNTEAFF
v_call: TRBV12-3/TRBV12-4; cdr3_length: 14; clone_size: many; d_call: -; j_call: TRBJ2-3; cdr3_nt: TGTGCCAGCAGTTTGCCCCGAAGCACAGATACGCAGTATTTT; cdr3_aa: CASSLPRSTDTQYF
v_call: TRBV20-1; cdr3_length: 13; clone_size: many; d_call: -; j_call: TRBJ1-1; cdr3_nt: TGCAGTGCTAACCTCGGTGGAAACACTGAAGCTTTCTTT; cdr3_aa: CSANLGGNTEAFF
v_call: TRBV4-1; cdr3_length: 14; clone_size: few; d_call: -; j_call: TRBJ1-1; cdr3_nt: TGCGCCAGCAGCCTTTCGACATTGTACACTGAAGCTTTCTTT; cdr3_aa: CASSLSTLYTEAFF
v_call: TRBV20-1; cdr3_length: 13; clone_size: many; d_call: -; j_call: TRBJ2-7; cdr3_nt: TGCAGTGCTAGAGACCAGGGATCCTACGAGCAGTACTTC; cdr3_aa: CSARDQGSYEQYF
v_call: TRBV7-9; cdr3_length: 13; clone_size: few; d_call: -; j_call: TRBJ1-6; cdr3_nt: TGTGCCAGCAGCGAACCGGGACGCTCACCCCTCCACTTT; cdr3_aa: CASSEPGRSPLHF
v_call: TRBV5-1; cdr3_length: 14; clone_size: few; d_call: -; j_call: TRBJ1-1; cdr3_nt: TGCGCCAGCAAATCAGGGACATCGAAGGTCGAAGCTTTCTTT; cdr3_aa: CASKSGTSKVEAFF
v_call: TRBV28; cdr3_length: 16; clone_size: -; d_call: -; j_call: TRBJ2-6; cdr3_nt: TGTGCCAGCAGCCAAACTTCAGGGAGAGGGGCCAACGTCCTGACTTTC; cdr3_aa: CASSQTSGRGANVLTF
v_call: TRBV20-1; cdr3_length: 12; clone_size: many; d_call: -; j_call: TRBJ2-7; cdr3_nt: TGCAGTGCTAGGAAGGATGGTCCCGAGCAGTACTTC; cdr3_aa: CSARKDGPEQYF
v_call: TRBV20-1; cdr3_length: 14; clone_size: many; d_call: -; j_call: TRBJ2-3; cdr3_nt: TGCAGTGCTAGAGATAGCGTGCGCACAGATACGCAGTATTTT; cdr3_aa: CSARDSVRTDTQYF
v_call: TRBV5-1; cdr3_length: 16; clone_size: few; d_call: -; j_call: TRBJ2-1; cdr3_nt: TGCGCCAGCAGCTTGGGACGGAGGGTGTCCTACAATGAGCAGTTCTTC; cdr3_aa: CASSLGRRVSYNEQFF
v_call: TRBV27; cdr3_length: 14; clone_size: many; d_call: -; j_call: TRBJ2-3; cdr3_nt: TGTGCCAGCAGTACGACTGCTAGCACAGATACGCAGTATTTT; cdr3_aa: CASSTTASTDTQYF
v_call: TRBV29-1; cdr3_length: 14; clone_size: many; d_call: -; j_call: TRBJ1-1; cdr3_nt: TGCAGCGTCAAACCGACAGGAACGAACACTGAAGCTTTCTTT; cdr3_aa: CSVKPTGTNTEAFF
v_call: TRBV19; cdr3_length: 16; clone_size: many; d_call: TRBD2; j_call: TRBJ2-1; cdr3_nt: TGTGCCAGTGTGAGAGCTAGCGGGAGTTCCTACAATGAGCAGTTCTTC; cdr3_aa: CASVRASGSSYNEQFF
v_call: TRBV4-1; cdr3_length: 14; clone_size: few; d_call: -; j_call: TRBJ2-1; cdr3_nt: TGCGCCAGCGAAACCAGGGGTGGGGGCAATGAGCAGTTCTTC; cdr3_aa: CASETRGGGNEQFF
v_call: TRBV19; cdr3_length: 15; clone_size: -; d_call: -; j_call: TRBJ2-3; cdr3_nt: TGTGCCAGTAGTTTCCGCGGGGCGGGGACAGATACGCAGTATTTT; cdr3_aa: CASSFRGAGTDTQYF
v_call: TRBV12-3/TRBV12-4; cdr3_length: 16; clone_size: many; d_call: -; j_call: TRBJ2-2; cdr3_nt: TGTGCCAGCAGCCCCCCGGCTATCTCGAACACCGGGGAGCTGTTTTTT; cdr3_aa: CASSPPAISNTGELFF
v_call: TRBV3-1; cdr3_length: 14; clone_size: many; d_call: TRBD2; j_call: TRBJ2-3; cdr3_nt: TGTGCCAGCAGTGGGCGGGAGCCGCTTCCATCGCAGTATTTT; cdr3_aa: CASSGREPLPSQYF